Shown below are 8 T cell receptor beta chains from a single sample sequenced in a study of metastatic and nonmetastatic thyroid tumors (dated by TCRdb to 2019 to 2021). None of the patients had been given any treatment before thyroid surgery. Library prep was done by PCR. This sample was sequenced with an Illumina HiSeq 4000. TCRdb reworked the public reads: Q25 trimming with fastp, MiXCR clone assembly, productive beta chains retained. This sample comprises 30,000 or so clones, approximately 16% of them detected only once. The ten biggest clones cover roughly 4% of the sample. The sequenced sample consisted of blood. Every receptor here comes from a female donor with papillary thyroid cancer or a benign thyroid nodule (not recorded which). Some clones in this sample may be carry-over from other donors' samples.

This chain uses TRBV5-1 with TRBJ1-1; a weak D match, TRBD1 (5 bases). Trimming shortened V by 1 base and J by 7 bases, and 17 bases separated the two germline ends. Germline-derived CDR1 and CDR2 are SGHRS and YFSETQ. CDR3 size: 15 residues. CDR3 sequence reads: CASSLTASQGREAFF. CDR3 bases: TGCGCCAGCAGCTTGACCGCATCCCAGGGACGTGAAGCTTTCTTT.

This clone was seen at least ten times. This may stem from a read error, because a much larger clone lies one nucleotide away. The missing conserved phenylalanine or tryptophan at the end of this CDR3 makes a read error likely. V usage is TRBV7-3 and J usage is TRBJ2-3; TRBD2 aligns across 8 bases. Germline trimming cut 4 bases from V and 4 bases from J; bases unmatched to any gene: 4. The CDR3 spans 14 residues. Germline lookup yields CDR1 SGHTA and CDR2 FQGTGA. Here the CDR3 DNA reads TGTGCCAGCAGCTCGAGCGGGAGTGCAGATACGCAGTATCTT. As protein: CASSSSGSADTQYL.

This clone has ten or more counts. The gene calls are TRBV30 and TRBJ2-5; D is unresolved. Deletions cut 5 bases from V and 2 bases from J, with 12 bases between. The CDR3 runs to 13 residues. From germline, CDR1 is GTSNPN and CDR2 SVGIG (reference sequence). The CDR3 DNA reads TGTGCCTGGGCCTGGGCCTTACAAGAGACCCAGTACTTC. Translating gives CAWAWALQETQYF.

This clone was seen ten or more times. Its ends do not fully match the called genes, so a read error is possible. This CDR3 reads CASSSLPAGWEQSF. The DNA of the CDR3 is TGTGCCAGCAGTTCCTTACCCGCAGGGTGGGAGCAGTCCTTC. The V gene is TRBV12-3 or TRBV12-4, the J gene TRBJ2-1; tentatively, D is TRBD1 or TRBD2 (5 bases each). The CDR3 covers 14 residues.

The table lists this clone with many counts. V usage is TRBV11-3 and J usage is TRBJ2-4; D remains ambiguous. CDR3 length: 11 residues. Trimming pared 8 bases from V and 6 bases from J, leaving 8 bases between. CDR1 SGHNT and CDR2 YENEEA come from the germline V gene. CDR3 in DNA: TGTGCCAGCTCGGCATCAAACATTCAGTACTTC. The encoded protein is CASSASNIQYF. The full variable domain, with the rest looked up from reference TRBV11-3 and TRBJ2-4, is EAGVVQSPRYKIIEKKQPVAFWCNPISGHNTLYWYLQNLGQGPELLIRYENEEAVDDSQLPKDRFSAERLKGVDSTLKIQPAELGDSAVYLCASSASNIQYFGAGTRLSVL.

This clone has ten or more counts. The chain employs TRBV6-1 and TRBJ2-1, with TRBD2 matching 8 bases. This CDR3 region has 14 residues. Germline loops: CDR1 MNHNS, CDR2 SASEGT. The V segment lost 8 bases and the J segment 3 bases; nucleotides outside the gene matches: 6. The CDR3 nucleotides are TGTGCCAGCGGAGGACTAGCAGTCTACAATGAGCAGTTCTTC. Protein sequence: CASGGLAVYNEQFF.

This clone was seen only once. This CDR3 is CAWNGGGSYEQYF. The CDR3 coding sequence is TGTGCCTGGAATGGAGGGGGCAGCTACGAGCAGTACTTC. J is TRBJ2-7 and V is TRBV30, with TRBD1 as a possible D gene (7 bases). V lost 4 bases and J lost 3, with 13 bases in between. Germline-derived CDR1 and CDR2 are GTSNPN and SVGIG (reference sequence). This CDR3 has 13 amino acids. Using reference TRBV30 and TRBJ2-7 for the parts outside the CDR3, the full variable domain is SQTIHQWPATLVQPVGSPLSLECTVEGTSNPNLYWYRQAAGRGLQLLFYSVGIGQISSEVPQNLSASRPQDRQFILSSKKLLLSDSGFYLCAWNGGGSYEQYFGPGTRLTVT.

This clone was seen many times. The chain joins TRBV9 to TRBJ2-3; D gene unclear. The CDR3 is made up of 14 amino acids. The germline V and J ends were trimmed by 3 bases and 2 bases, with 10 bases remaining between them. Germline V gives CDR1 SGDLS, CDR2 YYNGEE. CDR3 nucleotide sequence: TGTGCCAGCAGCGCCGCGGCTTTCACAGATACGCAGTATTTT. Residues: CASSAAAFTDTQYF.